The 21 T cell receptor beta chains below were found in one sample sequenced in a study of T cell changes during pregnancy in multiple sclerosis. Profiled with immunoSEQ multiplex PCR; TCRdb holds only in-frame clones, not every one. This sample has 49,000 or so clones, with roughly 92% found just once. The source was CD4+ T cells from peripheral blood mononuclear cells, collected in the second trimester of pregnancy. The receptor set was obtained from a female donor in good health, enrolled as a control in a pregnancy study.

V is TRBV6-5 and J is TRBJ1-2, with 10 bases that match TRBD1. This CDR3 region has 15 residues. Looked up from germline, CDR1 is MNHEY and CDR2 is SVGAGI. Trimming at V came to 5 bases and at J to 7 bases, leaving 10 bases not matched to a gene. The CDR3 loop is CASSQGTGVEGGYTF. In DNA, the CDR3 is TGTGCCAGCAGTCAGGGGACAGGGGTGGAGGGTGGCTACACCTTC.

V gene TRBV9 combines with J gene TRBJ2-2; 7 positions agree with TRBD1. The CDR3 length is 17 residues. Germline trimming cut 0 bases from V and 3 bases from J; bases unmatched to any gene: 8. Germline CDR1 is SGDLS and CDR2 is YYNGEE. The CDR3 protein is CASSVVARQGHTGELFF. CDR3 bases: TGTGCCAGCAGCGTAGTAGCGAGACAGGGTCACACCGGGGAGCTGTTTTTT. Combining the CDR3 with reference TRBV9 and TRBJ2-2 gives the whole variable domain DSGVTQTPKHLITATGQRVTLRCSPRSGDLSVYWYQQSLDQGLQFLIQYYNGEERAKGNILERFSAQQFPDLHSELNLSSLELGDSALYFCASSVVARQGHTGELFFGEGSRLTVL.

This clone is a singleton in its sample. The J gene is TRBJ2-3, the V gene TRBV11-2; TRBD2 agrees at 10 bases. The trim removed 5 bases at V and 1 base at J, leaving 6 bases unmatched. Germline V gene lookup returns CDR1 SGHAT and CDR2 FQNNGV. This CDR3 is 16 amino acids long. The CDR3 loop is CASSRAGTSGTDTQYF. CDR3 in DNA: TGTGCCAGCAGCCGAGCCGGGACTAGCGGCACAGATACGCAGTATTTT.

This clone appeared once. The CDR3 loop reads CASSQGLAGARRQETQYF. The CDR3 nucleotides read TGTGCCAGCTCACAAGGACTAGCGGGGGCCCGTCGCCAAGAGACCCAGTACTTC. The chain combines TRBV18 with TRBJ2-5; 13 bases are shared with TRBD2. The CDR3 loop spans 18 amino acids. Germline CDR1 is KGHSH and CDR2 is LQKENI. The V segment lost 4 bases and the J segment 1 base; nucleotides outside the gene matches: 9.

J is TRBJ2-5 and V is TRBV6-5, with D perhaps TRBD1 (5 bases). The CDR3 runs to 16 residues. CDR1 is MNHEY, CDR2 SVGAGI, per germline. Between the trimmed V and J ends, which lost 2 bases and 1 base, there was a span of 14 bases. The DNA for the CDR3 is TGTGCCAGCAGTTACCCCCTCGGGCAGGGCCAAGAGACCCAGTACTTC. Residues: CASSYPLGQGQETQYF.

The chain combines TRBV6-4 with TRBJ1-5; D not certain. Germline CDR1 is MRHNA and CDR2 is SNTAGT. The CDR3 extends over 13 amino acids. Trimming cost V 4 bases and J 0 bases, with 4 bases left between them. CDR3 sequence (DNA): TGTGCCAGCAGTGCAGATAGCAATCAGCCCCAGCATTTT. Translation: CASSADSNQPQHF.

CDR3 DNA: TGTGCCAGCAGCTCCGGACTAGCGGGGGGCGTTCGGCGTCAAGAGACCCAGTACTTC. Translation gives CASSSGLAGGVRRQETQYF. V gene TRBV7-2 combines with J gene TRBJ2-5; 14 bases fit TRBD2. Per germline, CDR1 SGHTA and CDR2 FQGNSA. The CDR3 is 19 residues long. Losses at the gene ends were 4 bases for V and 2 bases for J; bases not matched to a gene: 12.

The gene calls are TRBV29-1 and TRBJ1-1; TRBD1 matches at 7 bases. V shed 7 bases, J shed 4 bases, and the junction held 9 bases outside the gene matches. The CDR3 contains 13 residues. Germline V CDR1 and CDR2: SQVTM, ANQGSEA. The CDR3 loop reads CSGLRGQGTEAFF. The CDR3 nucleotides are TGCAGCGGTCTGAGGGGGCAGGGCACTGAAGCTTTCTTT.

The chain is built from TRBV9 and TRBJ2-3, with 8 bases aligning to TRBD2. CDR1 SGDLS and CDR2 YYNGEE come from the germline V gene. CDR3 length: 15 amino acids. Germline trimming cut 0 bases from V and 5 bases from J; bases unmatched to any gene: 5. CDR3: CASSVAGGAGDTQYF. The DNA of the CDR3 is TGTGCCAGCAGCGTAGCGGGGGGGGCAGGAGATACGCAGTATTTT.

This chain connects TRBV11-1 to TRBJ2-7; a weak D match, TRBD2 (6 bases). Trimming took off 0 bases at V and 4 bases at J, with 10 bases between the two ends. The CDR3 runs to 14 residues. The germline CDR1 and CDR2 sequences are SGHAT and FQDESV (reference sequence). Here the CDR3 reads CASSLATAGYEQYF. Written as DNA, the CDR3 is TGTGCCAGCAGCTTAGCCACCGCGGGATACGAGCAGTACTTC.

The V and J genes are TRBV5-6 and TRBJ1-6; 9 bases fit TRBD1. With V trimmed by 0 bases and J by 10 bases, 11 bases remained unmatched. The CDR3 contains 17 residues. Germline CDR1 SGHDT, CDR2 YYEEEE. The CDR3 is CASSLGAGTGWKSPLHF. The CDR3 region has the DNA TGTGCCAGCAGCTTGGGGGCCGGGACAGGGTGGAAGTCACCCCTCCACTTT. Variable domain in full (rest from reference TRBV5-6 and TRBJ1-6): DAGVTQSPTHLIKTRGQQVTLRCSPKSGHDTVSWYQQALGQGPQFIFQYYEEEERQRGNFPDRFSGHQFPNYSSELNVNALLLGDSALYLCASSLGAGTGWKSPLHFGNGTRLTVT.

The chain joins TRBV5-1 to TRBJ1-1, with a tentative D call TRBD1 (5 bases). Deletions cut 0 bases from V and 0 bases from J, with 12 bases between. The CDR3 loop spans 16 amino acids. Per the germline V gene, CDR1 is SGHRS and CDR2 is YFSETQ. The CDR3 DNA follows: TGCGCCAGCAGCTTGGAGGAGGGGCCGGTGAACACTGAAGCTTTCTTT. This gives the protein CASSLEEGPVNTEAFF.

V and J are TRBV23-1 and TRBJ1-4; 7 nucleotides align to TRBD1. TRBV23-1 is identified as an open reading frame with a role that is uncertain. The CDR3 is 14 residues long. Losses at the gene ends were 6 bases for V and 3 bases for J; bases not matched to a gene: 4. This CDR3 reads CASRKGAANEKLFF. The DNA of the CDR3 is TGCGCCAGCAGGAAGGGGGCGGCTAATGAAAAACTGTTTTTT.

The rearrangement uses TRBV18 and TRBJ2-7; TRBD1 matches at 8 bases. Germline lookup yields CDR1 KGHSH and CDR2 LQKENI. The V and J ends lost 4 bases and 3 bases, in that order; junction bases with no gene match: 2. CDR3 length: 13 residues. The CDR3 region has the DNA TGTGCCAGCTCACAAGGACAGGGCTACGAGCAGTACTTC. Translation gives CASSQGQGYEQYF.

The chain recombines TRBV4-1 with TRBJ2-7; 11 nucleotides align to TRBD2. This CDR3 region has 15 residues. V gave up 4 bases and J gave up 4 bases; unmatched junction bases: 6. Per germline, CDR1 MGHRA and CDR2 YSYEKL. In DNA, the CDR3 is TGCGCCAGCAGCCCCCTGACTAGCGGGGATTACGAGCAGTACTTC. Its translation is CASSPLTSGDYEQYF.

The chain joins TRBV5-1 to TRBJ2-7; TRBD1 matches at 10 bases. The V gene end was trimmed by 0 bases and the J gene end by 7 bases; junction bases not matched to a gene: 4. The CDR3 totals 14 residues. From germline, CDR1 is SGHRS and CDR2 YFSETQ. The CDR3 loop reads CASSLGQGAEEQYF. Here the CDR3 DNA reads TGCGCCAGCAGCTTGGGACAGGGGGCAGAGGAGCAGTACTTC.

The J gene is TRBJ1-1, the V gene TRBV11-3; no reliable D call. Germline V lookup: CDR1 SGHNT, CDR2 YENEEA. Trimming removed 5 bases from V and 2 bases from J, with 9 bases in between. CDR3 length: 13 amino acids. The CDR3 DNA reads as TGTGCCAGCAGCGCTGGCGGTAACACTGAAGCTTTCTTT. Amino acid sequence: CASSAGGNTEAFF.

The chain employs TRBV9 and TRBJ1-6, with TRBD1 matching 8 bases. The CDR3 consists of 16 residues. With V trimmed by 7 bases and J by 5 bases, 11 bases remained unmatched. The germline V gene has CDR1 SGDLS and CDR2 YYNGEE. CDR3 sequence (DNA): TGTGCCAGCTCTAAAGGGCAGGGGGCCAATAATTCACCCCTCCACTTT. This gives the protein CASSKGQGANNSPLHF.

The rearrangement joins TRBV30 to TRBJ2-1; TRBD2 agrees at 7 bases. CDR3 length: 13 residues. J was trimmed by 2 bases and V by 7 bases; bases with no gene match: 5. Germline CDR1 GTSNPN, CDR2 SVGIG (reference sequence). CDR3 residues: CASGGSPYNEQFF. The CDR3 DNA sequence: TGTGCCTCCGGGGGGTCTCCCTACAATGAGCAGTTCTTC.

V gene TRBV19 combines with J gene TRBJ2-1; 12 bases agree with TRBD2. Trimming removed 5 bases from V and 6 bases from J; junction bases left unmatched: 8. Germline V lookup: CDR1 LNHDA, CDR2 SQIVND (reference sequence). The CDR3 is made up of 16 amino acids. The CDR3 DNA reads as TGTGCCAGTAGTTTCCCCCCGACTAGCGGGGGCAATGAGCAGTTCTTC. Residues: CASSFPPTSGGNEQFF.

The rearrangement uses TRBV5-6 and TRBJ2-6; possibly TRBD2 for D (6 bases). Trimming removed 4 bases from V and 0 bases from J, with 17 bases in between. CDR1 is SGHDT, CDR2 YYEEEE, per germline. The CDR3 loop spans 18 amino acids. CDR3 sequence (DNA): TGTGCCAGCAGCCGAGAGGGAGGCCCCGCCTCTGGGGCCAACGTCCTGACTTTC. Its protein is CASSREGGPASGANVLTF.